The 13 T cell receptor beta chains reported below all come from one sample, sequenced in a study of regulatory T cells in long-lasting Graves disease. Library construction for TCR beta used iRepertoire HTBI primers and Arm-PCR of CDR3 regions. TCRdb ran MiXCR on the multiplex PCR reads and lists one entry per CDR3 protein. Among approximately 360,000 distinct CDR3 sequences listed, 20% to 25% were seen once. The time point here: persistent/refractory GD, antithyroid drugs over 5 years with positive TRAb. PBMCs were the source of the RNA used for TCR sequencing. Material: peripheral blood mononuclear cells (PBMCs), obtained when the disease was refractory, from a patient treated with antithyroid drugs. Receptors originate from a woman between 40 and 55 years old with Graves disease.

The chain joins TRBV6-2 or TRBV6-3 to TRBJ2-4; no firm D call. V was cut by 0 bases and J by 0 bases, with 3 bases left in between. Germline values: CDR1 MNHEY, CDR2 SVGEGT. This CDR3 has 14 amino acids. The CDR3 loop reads CASSYSLAKNIQYF. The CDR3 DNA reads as TGTGCCAGCAGTTACTCACTAGCCAAAAACATTCAGTACTTC.

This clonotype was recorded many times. In nucleotides, the CDR3 is TGTGCCAGCAGTACACCGACTAGCGGGTCGTACAATGAGCAGTTCTTC. Translation gives CASSTPTSGSYNEQFF. The chain uses TRBV28 and TRBJ2-1, with 10 bases aligning to TRBD2. Losses at the gene ends were 5 bases for V and 4 bases for J; bases not matched to a gene: 8. The CDR3 covers 16 residues. The V gene's germline CDR1 is MDHEN and CDR2 SYDVKM. Together with reference TRBV28 and TRBJ2-1, the CDR3 gives the full variable domain: DVKVTQSSRYLVKRTGEKVFLECVQDMDHENMFWYRQDPGLGLRLIYFSYDVKMKEKGDIPEGYSVSREKKERFSLILESASTNQTSMYLCASSTPTSGSYNEQFFGPGTRLTVL.

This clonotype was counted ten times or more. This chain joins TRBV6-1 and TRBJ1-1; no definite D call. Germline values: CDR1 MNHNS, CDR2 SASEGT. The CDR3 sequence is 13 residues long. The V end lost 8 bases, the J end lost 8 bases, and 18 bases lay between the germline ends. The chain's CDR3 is CASLDYGRKEAFF. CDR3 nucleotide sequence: TGTGCCAGCCTCGATTATGGACGGAAAGAAGCTTTCTTT.

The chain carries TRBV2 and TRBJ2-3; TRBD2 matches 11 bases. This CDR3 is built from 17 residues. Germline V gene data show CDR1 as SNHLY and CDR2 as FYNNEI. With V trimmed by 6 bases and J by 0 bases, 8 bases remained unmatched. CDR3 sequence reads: CASRRSGRARSTDTQYF. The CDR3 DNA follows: TGTGCCAGCAGGCGTAGCGGGAGGGCGAGGAGCACAGATACGCAGTATTTT. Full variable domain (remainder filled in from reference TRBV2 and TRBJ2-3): EPEVTQTPSHQVTQMGQEVILRCVPISNHLYFYWYRQILGQKVEFLVSFYNNEISEKSEIFDDQFSVERPDGSNFTLKIRSTKLEDSAMYFCASRRSGRARSTDTQYFGPGTRLTVL.

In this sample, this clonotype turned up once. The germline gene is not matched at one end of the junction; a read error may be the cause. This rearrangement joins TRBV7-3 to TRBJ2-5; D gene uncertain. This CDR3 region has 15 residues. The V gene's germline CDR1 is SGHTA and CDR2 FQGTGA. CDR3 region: CASSQVSMTQETQYF. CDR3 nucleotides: TGCGCCAGCAGCCAAGTTTCCATGACCCAAGAGACCCAGTACTTC.

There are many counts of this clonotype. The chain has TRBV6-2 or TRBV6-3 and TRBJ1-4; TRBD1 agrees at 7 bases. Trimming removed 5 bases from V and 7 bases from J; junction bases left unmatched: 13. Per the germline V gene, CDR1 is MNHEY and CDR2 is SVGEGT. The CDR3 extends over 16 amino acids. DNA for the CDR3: TGTGCCAGCAGTGAAGTATCGACAGGGAGTGGTGAAAAACTGTTTTTT. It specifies CASSEVSTGSGEKLFF.

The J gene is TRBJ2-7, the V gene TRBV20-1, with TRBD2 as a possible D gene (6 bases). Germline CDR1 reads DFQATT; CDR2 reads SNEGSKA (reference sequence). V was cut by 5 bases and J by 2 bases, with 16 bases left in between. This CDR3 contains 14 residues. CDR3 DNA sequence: TGCAGTGCTCACGGGAGAGGACGGACCTACGAGCAGTACTTC. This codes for CSAHGRGRTYEQYF.

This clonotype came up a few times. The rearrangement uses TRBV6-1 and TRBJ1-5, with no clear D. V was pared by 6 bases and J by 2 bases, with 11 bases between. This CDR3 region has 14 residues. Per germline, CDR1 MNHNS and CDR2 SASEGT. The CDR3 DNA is TGTGCCAGCAGGACCTCGACGGGCAATCAGCCCCAGCATTTT. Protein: CASRTSTGNQPQHF.

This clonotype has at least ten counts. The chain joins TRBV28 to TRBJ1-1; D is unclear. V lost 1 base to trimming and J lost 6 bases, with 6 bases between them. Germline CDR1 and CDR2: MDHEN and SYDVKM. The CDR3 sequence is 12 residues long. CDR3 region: CASSLLGSEAFF. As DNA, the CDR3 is TGTGCCAGCAGTTTATTGGGATCTGAAGCTTTCTTT.

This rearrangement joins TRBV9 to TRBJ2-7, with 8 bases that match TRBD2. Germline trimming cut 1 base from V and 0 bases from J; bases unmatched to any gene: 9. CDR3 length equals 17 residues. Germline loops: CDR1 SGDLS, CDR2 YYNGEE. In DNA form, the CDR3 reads TGTGCCAGCAGCGTAACGGGGGGGACTCCATTCTCCTACGAGCAGTACTTC. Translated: CASSVTGGTPFSYEQYF.

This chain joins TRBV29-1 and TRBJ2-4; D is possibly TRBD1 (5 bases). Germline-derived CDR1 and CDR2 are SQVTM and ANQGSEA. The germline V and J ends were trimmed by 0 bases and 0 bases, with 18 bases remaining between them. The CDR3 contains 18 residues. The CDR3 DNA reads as TGCAGCGTTGAAGATTTCTTAGACAGCAGACTAGCCAAAAACATTCAGTACTTC. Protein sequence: CSVEDFLDSRLAKNIQYF. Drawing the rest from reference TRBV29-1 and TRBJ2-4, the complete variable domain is SAVISQKPSRDICQRGTSLTIQCQVDSQVTMMFWYRQQPGQSLTLIATANQGSEATYESGFVIDKFPISRPNLTFSTLTVSNMSPEDSSIYLCSVEDFLDSRLAKNIQYFGAGTRLSVL.

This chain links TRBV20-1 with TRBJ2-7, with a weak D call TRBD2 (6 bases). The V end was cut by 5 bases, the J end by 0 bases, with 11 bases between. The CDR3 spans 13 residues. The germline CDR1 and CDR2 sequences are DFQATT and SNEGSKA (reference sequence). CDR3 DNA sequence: TGCAGTGCTTTGGACGGGAGCTCCTACGAGCAGTACTTC. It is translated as CSALDGSSYEQYF.

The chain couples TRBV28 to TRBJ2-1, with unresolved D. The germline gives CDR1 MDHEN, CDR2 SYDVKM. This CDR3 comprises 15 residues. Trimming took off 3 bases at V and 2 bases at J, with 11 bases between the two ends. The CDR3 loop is CASSFRGLAYNEQFF. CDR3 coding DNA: TGTGCCAGCAGTTTCCGCGGATTAGCCTACAATGAGCAGTTCTTC.